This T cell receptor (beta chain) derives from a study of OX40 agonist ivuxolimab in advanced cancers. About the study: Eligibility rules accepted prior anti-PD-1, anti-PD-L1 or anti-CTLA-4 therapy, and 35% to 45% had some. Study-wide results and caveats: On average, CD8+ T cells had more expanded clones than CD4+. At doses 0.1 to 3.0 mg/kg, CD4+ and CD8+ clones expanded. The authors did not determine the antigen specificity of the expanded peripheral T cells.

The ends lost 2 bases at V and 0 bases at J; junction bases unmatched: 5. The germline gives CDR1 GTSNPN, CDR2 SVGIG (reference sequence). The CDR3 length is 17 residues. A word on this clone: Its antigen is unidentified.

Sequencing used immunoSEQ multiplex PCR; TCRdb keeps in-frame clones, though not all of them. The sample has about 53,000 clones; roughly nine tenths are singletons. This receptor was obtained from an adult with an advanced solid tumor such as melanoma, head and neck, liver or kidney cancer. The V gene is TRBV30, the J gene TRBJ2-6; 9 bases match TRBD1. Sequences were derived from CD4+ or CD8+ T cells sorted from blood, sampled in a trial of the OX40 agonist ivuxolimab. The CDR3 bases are TGTGCCTGGAGTACAGGGACAGGGAGCTCTGGGGCCAACGTCCTGACTTTC. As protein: CAWSTGTGSSGANVLTF.